What follows are 30 T cell receptor beta chains derived from one specimen sequenced in a study of control samples from healthy donors and cancer patients. Repertoires were generated with immunoSEQ multiplex PCR, while TCRdb's copy carries only in-frame clones and drops some. The data hold fewer than 100,000 clones, with roughly 78% observed a single time. The sample comprised blood. The receptor set was obtained from a woman in her fifties or sixties in good health.

This chain links TRBV3-1 (or the pseudogene TRBV3-2) with TRBJ1-4; possibly TRBD1 for D (6 bases). V lost 0 bases and J lost 0, with 14 bases in between. Germline CDR1 LGHDT, CDR2 YNNKEL (reference sequence). This CDR3 is 18 amino acids long. This chain's CDR3 is CASSQDLAGASTNEKLFF. The CDR3 coding sequence is TGTGCCAGCAGCCAAGATTTGGCAGGGGCTTCAACTAATGAAAAACTGTTTTTT.

The chain couples TRBV2 to TRBJ1-2; 8 bases line up with TRBD1. CDR1 is SNHLY, CDR2 FYNNEI, per germline. V gave up 9 bases and J gave up 0 bases; unmatched junction bases: 6. The CDR3 runs to 14 residues. CDR3: CASRGQVTNYGYTF. The CDR3 DNA follows: TGTGCCAGTAGGGGACAGGTCACTAACTATGGCTACACCTTC.

This chain links TRBV2 with TRBJ2-2; D assignment may be TRBD1 or TRBD2 (6 bases each). V was shortened by 3 bases and J by 2 bases, with 13 bases between the two germline ends. The CDR3 totals 16 residues. CDR1 is SNHLY and CDR2 is FYNNEI in the germline V gene. The CDR3 DNA sequence: TGTGCCAGCAGTGAGAGTCCGGGGGCAAACACCGGGGAGCTGTTTTTT. Translating it yields CASSESPGANTGELFF.

The chain couples TRBV6-5 to TRBJ2-7; D might be TRBD2 (5 bases). From germline, CDR1 is MNHEY and CDR2 SVGAGI. Trimming removed 9 bases from V and 6 bases from J, with 18 bases in between. This CDR3 spans 13 amino acids. The CDR3 DNA reads as TGTGCCAGTAGAGACGGACTGCATATCGAGCAGTACTTC. It codes for CASRDGLHIEQYF.

The chain joins TRBV5-4 to TRBJ1-2, with TRBD1 matching 7 bases. The J segment lost 5 bases and the V segment lost 3 bases, leaving 4 bases of the junction unmatched. Germline V CDR1 and CDR2: SGHNT, YYREEE (reference sequence). The length of the CDR3 is 13 residues. CDR3 nucleotides: TGTGCCAGCAGCTCCAGGGGGATGTATGGCTACACCTTC. The encoded protein is CASSSRGMYGYTF. Full variable domain (remainder filled in from reference TRBV5-4 and TRBJ1-2): ETGVTQSPTHLIKTRGQQVTLRCSSQSGHNTVSWYQQALGQGPQFIFQYYREEENGRGNFPPRFSGLQFPNYSSELNVNALELDDSALYLCASSSRGMYGYTFGSGTRLTVV.

This clone was recorded only once. The chain links TRBV24-1 to TRBJ1-4; a weak D match, TRBD1 (5 bases). The CDR3 spans 15 residues. Germline CDR1 reads KGHDR; CDR2 reads SFDVKD. Trimming shortened V by 4 bases and J by 5 bases, and 13 bases separated the two germline ends. CDR3 sequence: CATSDVIGGNEKLFF. In DNA, the CDR3 is TGTGCCACCAGTGACGTAATCGGGGGAAATGAAAAACTGTTTTTT.

This clone occurred a few times. The rearrangement uses TRBV19 and TRBJ2-4; possible D gene TRBD1, 5 bases. Per the germline V gene, CDR1 is LNHDA and CDR2 is SQIVND (reference sequence). The CDR3 loop spans 19 amino acids. V shed 4 bases and J shed 0 bases, with 22 bases lying between them. CDR3 sequence (DNA): TGTGCCAGTAGTAGTCTAACAGGCGAACAGCCTATAGCCAAAAACATTCAGTACTTC. It encodes CASSSLTGEQPIAKNIQYF.

The rearrangement uses TRBV7-9 and TRBJ2-7; TRBD2 is a possible D gene (5 bases). The CDR3 sequence is 14 residues long. V was shortened by 6 bases and J by 2 bases, with 14 bases between the two germline ends. Germline loops: CDR1 SEHNR, CDR2 FQNEAQ (reference sequence). The CDR3 loop reads CASRDSTRAYEQYF. In DNA form, the CDR3 reads TGTGCCAGCAGAGATAGTACTAGGGCCTACGAGCAGTACTTC.

The genes are TRBV2 and TRBJ2-5; TRBD2 agrees at 9 bases. V was clipped by 6 bases and J by 3 bases; unmatched bases: 5. Germline CDR1 is SNHLY and CDR2 is FYNNEI. The CDR3 is made up of 14 amino acids. The DNA of the CDR3 is TGTGCCAGCAGGATGACTAGCGGCGAAGAGACCCAGTACTTC. This gives the protein CASRMTSGEETQYF.

The V call is TRBV14, the J call TRBJ1-6; the D gene is possibly TRBD1 (5 bases). CDR3 length: 13 amino acids. Looked up from germline, CDR1 is SGHDN and CDR2 is FVKESK. The germline V and J ends were trimmed by 3 bases and 9 bases, with 9 bases remaining between them. The CDR3 DNA reads TGTGCCAGCAGCCATGGGGACGGTTCACCCCTCCACTTT. As protein: CASSHGDGSPLHF. The full variable domain, completed using reference TRBV14 and TRBJ1-6, is EAGVTQFPSHSVIEKGQTVTLRCDPISGHDNLYWYRRVMGKEIKFLLHFVKESKQDESGMPNNRFLAERTGGTYSTLKVQPAELEDSGVYFCASSHGDGSPLHFGNGTRLTVT.

This chain connects TRBV9 to TRBJ1-2, with D possibly TRBD1 on 5 matching bases. Germline V gene sequence: CDR1 SGDLS, CDR2 YYNGEE. The CDR3 is 15 amino acids. V dropped 0 bases and J dropped 3 bases, with 12 bases sitting between them. CDR3 amino acids: CASSVDMGRDYGYTF. The CDR3 DNA reads TGTGCCAGCAGCGTAGATATGGGCAGGGACTATGGCTACACCTTC.

The chain links TRBV7-2 to TRBJ2-3; no definite D call. Germline CDR1 reads SGHTA; CDR2 reads FQGNSA. Trimming removed 1 base from V and 9 bases from J, with 2 bases in between. The CDR3 is 10 residues long. The CDR3 loop is CASSLGTQYF. DNA of the CDR3: TGTGCCAGCAGCTTAGGGACGCAGTATTTT.

This clone was observed a single time. The chain employs TRBV24-1 and TRBJ1-1; D not resolved. With 3 bases removed from V and 2 bases from J, the gap between germline ends came to 9 bases. CDR3 length equals 14 residues. Germline values: CDR1 KGHDR, CDR2 SFDVKD. CDR3: CATSDPAANTEAFF. The CDR3 nucleotides are TGTGCCACCAGTGATCCGGCGGCAAACACTGAAGCTTTCTTT.

In this sample, this clone turned up once. The CDR3, as DNA: TGTGCCAGCAGCCAGAGTCCTGACGTTTGGGGCTACACCTTC. Protein sequence: CASSQSPDVWGYTF. This rearrangement joins TRBV3-1 (or the pseudogene TRBV3-2) to TRBJ1-2; D is unresolved. Germline V gene data show CDR1 as LGHDT and CDR2 as YNNKEL (reference sequence). The CDR3 has 14 amino acids. Trimming left V 3 bases short and J 8 bases short, with 16 bases between.

The V and J genes are TRBV5-4 and TRBJ2-3; TRBD1 agrees at 7 bases. Germline V gene lookup returns CDR1 SGHNT and CDR2 YYREEE (reference sequence). The CDR3 spans 15 residues. V was pared by 3 bases and J by 2 bases, with 6 bases of the junction left unmatched. This chain's CDR3 is CASSSPGQSTDTQYF. Written as DNA, the CDR3 is TGTGCCAGCAGCTCCCCGGGACAGTCCACAGATACGCAGTATTTT.

The chain recombines TRBV18 with TRBJ1-1, with TRBD1 identical over 7 bases. The germline gives CDR1 KGHSH, CDR2 LQKENI. J gave up 5 bases and V 3 bases, and 6 bases lay outside the gene matches. The CDR3 has 14 residues. DNA for the CDR3: TGTGCCAGCTCACCGAATACGGGACAGACTGAAGCTTTCTTT. Its protein is CASSPNTGQTEAFF. The full variable domain, in which reference TRBV18 and TRBJ1-1 provide the parts outside the CDR3, is NAGVMQNPRHLVRRRGQEARLRCSPMKGHSHVYWYRQLPEEGLKFMVYLQKENIIDESGMPKERFSAEFPKEGPSILRIQQVVRGDSAAYFCASSPNTGQTEAFFGQGTRLTVV.

V usage is TRBV6-2 or TRBV6-3 and J usage is TRBJ1-3, with D unresolved. Germline CDR1 MNHEY, CDR2 SVGEGT. V lost 5 bases, J lost 0 bases, and 11 bases lay in between. The CDR3 consists of 15 residues. CDR3 DNA sequence: TGTGCCAGCAGTCGCCCGAGTCTCTCTGGAAACACCATATATTTT. The encoded protein is CASSRPSLSGNTIYF.

This clone has only one observation. The CDR3: CASSPTGLYEQYF. In DNA, the CDR3 is TGTGCCAGCAGCCCCACAGGGCTCTACGAGCAGTACTTC. This sequence joins TRBV6-6 and TRBJ2-7; the D gene is possibly TRBD1 (6 bases). Germline V gene lookup returns CDR1 MNHNY and CDR2 SVGAGI (reference sequence). The V end lost 6 bases, the J end lost 3 bases, and 12 bases lay between the germline ends. The CDR3 is 13 amino acids.

This clone has a handful of counts. The chain carries TRBV14 and TRBJ2-7; D not certain. V lost 3 bases and J 2 bases, leaving 11 bases between the germline ends. CDR3 size: 14 residues. CDR1 is SGHDN, CDR2 FVKESK, per germline. CDR3 sequence reads: CASSQATLTYEQYF. In DNA, the CDR3 is TGTGCCAGCAGCCAGGCAACGCTAACCTACGAGCAGTACTTC.

J is TRBJ2-1 and V is TRBV5-4; D possibly corresponds to TRBD2 (5 bases). The CDR3 runs 16 residues. The V and J ends lost 4 bases and 2 bases respectively, with 16 bases between them. Looked up from germline, CDR1 is SGHNT and CDR2 is YYREEE (reference sequence). The DNA for the CDR3 is TGTGCCAGCAGCACAAGCGGAAGTCCCGCCTACAATGAGCAGTTCTTC. As protein: CASSTSGSPAYNEQFF. Drawing the rest from reference TRBV5-4 and TRBJ2-1, the complete variable domain is ETGVTQSPTHLIKTRGQQVTLRCSSQSGHNTVSWYQQALGQGPQFIFQYYREEENGRGNFPPRFSGLQFPNYSSELNVNALELDDSALYLCASSTSGSPAYNEQFFGPGTRLTVL.

The gene calls are TRBV6-5 and TRBJ1-5; 7 nucleotides match TRBD1. CDR3 length: 14 residues. Trimming at V came to 7 bases and at J to 1 base, leaving 4 bases not matched to a gene. The germline V gene encodes CDR1 MNHEY and CDR2 SVGAGI. For the CDR3, the DNA is TGTGCCAGCACCTCAGGGGGAAGCAATCAGCCCCAGCATTTT. Protein sequence: CASTSGGSNQPQHF.

The CDR3, as DNA: TGTGCCATCAGTGAGTCGACAAGCGGGGCAGAAAACATTCAGTACTTC. As protein: CAISESTSGAENIQYF. This chain links TRBV10-3 with TRBJ2-4; 7 bases agree with TRBD2. Looked up from germline, CDR1 is ENHRY and CDR2 is SYGVKD. Trimming at V came to 0 bases and at J to 5 bases, leaving 7 bases not matched to a gene. The CDR3 loop spans 16 amino acids.

CDR3 region: CASGLAPSGATYNEQFF. The CDR3 coding sequence is TGTGCTAGTGGTTTGGCCCCTAGCGGGGCCACCTACAATGAGCAGTTCTTC. The rearrangement uses TRBV12-5 and TRBJ2-1; 9 bases map to TRBD2. With V trimmed by 1 base and J by 2 bases, 6 bases remained unmatched. The CDR3 has 17 residues. In germline, CDR1 is LGHNT, CDR2 FRNRAP.

The chain links TRBV2 to TRBJ1-2; D uncertain. This CDR3 has 16 amino acids. The ends were cut back, 6 bases at V and 0 bases at J, with 17 bases in the middle. Germline V lookup: CDR1 SNHLY, CDR2 FYNNEI. CDR3 in amino acids: CASSPNRAPTNYGYTF. The CDR3 bases are TGTGCCAGCAGCCCCAACCGGGCCCCTACTAACTATGGCTACACCTTC.

The chain has TRBV7-9 and TRBJ1-1; 7 bases fit TRBD1. V trimming: 5 bases; J trimming: 1 base; junction bases outside the gene matches: 13. The V gene's germline CDR1 is SEHNR and CDR2 FQNEAQ (reference sequence). The CDR3 sequence is 17 residues long. The CDR3 protein is CASSAIGTVPGNTEAFF. The CDR3 region has the DNA TGTGCCAGCAGCGCCATAGGGACAGTTCCTGGGAACACTGAAGCTTTCTTT.

This clone was picked up one time. This chain connects TRBV10-3 to TRBJ1-5; perhaps TRBD1 as D (5 bases). This CDR3 region has 14 residues. The V gene lost 0 bases and the J gene lost 7 bases, with 10 bases spanning the gap. Germline assignment: CDR1 ENHRY and CDR2 SYGVKD. The CDR3 DNA is TGTGCCATCAGTGAGTCGGGGGTAGCCCAGCCCCAGCATTTT. Amino acid sequence: CAISESGVAQPQHF.

V gene TRBV7-9 combines with J gene TRBJ2-2; D is unclear. The length of the CDR3 is 15 residues. Germline CDR1 is SEHNR and CDR2 is FQNEAQ (reference sequence). Trimming took off 1 base at V and 4 bases at J, with 10 bases between the two ends. The CDR3 DNA reads as TGTGCCAGCAGCTTAGGTGGGGTGAGCACCGGGGAGCTGTTTTTT. Residues: CASSLGGVSTGELFF.

The V gene is TRBV12-3 or TRBV12-4, the J gene TRBJ1-5; possibly TRBD1 for D (6 bases). This CDR3 spans 13 amino acids. Deletions cut 6 bases from V and 0 bases from J, with 6 bases between. The CDR3 region is CASRGGSNQPQHF. CDR3 bases: TGTGCCAGCAGAGGGGGTAGCAATCAGCCCCAGCATTTT.

The chain has TRBV19 and TRBJ2-7; D might be TRBD1 (5 bases). From germline, CDR1 is LNHDA and CDR2 SQIVND (reference sequence). Trimming took 4 bases from V and 2 from J, leaving 15 bases between them. The CDR3 is made up of 15 amino acids. CDR3 sequence: CASSTNSRAPYEQYF. CDR3 nucleotide sequence: TGTGCCAGTAGTACGAACTCCAGGGCCCCCTACGAGCAGTACTTC. Filled out from reference TRBV19 and TRBJ2-7, the complete variable domain reads DGGITQSPKYLFRKEGQNVTLSCEQNLNHDAMYWYRQDPGQGLRLIYYSQIVNDFQKGDIAEGYSVSREKKESFPLTVTSAQKNPTAFYLCASSTNSRAPYEQYFGPGTRLTVT.

This clone occurred a few times. The gene calls are TRBV28 and TRBJ2-1; maybe TRBD1 (7 bases). This CDR3 comprises 17 residues. In germline, CDR1 is MDHEN, CDR2 SYDVKM. V was cut by 4 bases and J by 2 bases, with 18 bases left in between. In DNA form, the CDR3 reads TGTGCCAGCAGTTCGATTGGGTCAGGGGGGACCTACAATGAGCAGTTCTTC. Its translation: CASSSIGSGGTYNEQFF.